This T cell receptor (beta chain) was observed in a study of T-cell memory formation after mild COVID-19. Study overall: Largely donor-specific sequence clusters came from a couple of donors. Study-wide points: Contracting CD4+ clones sat mainly in CM and EM; CD8+ in EMRA. Confirmation was lacking for SARS-CoV-2 specificity of second-wave clones that peaked on day 37. Clones contracting across day 15 to 85 had a balanced CD4/CD8 profile; later expanding clones leaned CD4+.

This clonotype was observed many times. Its specificity is not known. Per germline, CDR1 DFQATT and CDR2 SNEGSKA (reference sequence). CDR3 size: 14 residues. Trimming removed 1 base at V and 4 bases at J, with 13 bases between. TCRdb ran MiXCR on the 5' RACE reads and lists one entry per CDR3 protein. This sample carries roughly 450,000 distinct CDR3 sequences, about 18% of them seen once, and the ten largest clones take 9% to 15%. This TCR came from an adult woman who had mild COVID-19 (a few samples of this study predate the infection). Cell type and time point are not known. The gene calls are TRBV20-1 and TRBJ1-2, with TRBD1 as a possible D gene (6 bases). Source material: PBMCs or a T cell subset sorted from them (not recorded which). CDR3 DNA sequence: TGCAGTGCTAGAGCCGACGGGGGCGGCTATGGCTACACCTTC. This sequence encodes CSARADGGGYGYTF.